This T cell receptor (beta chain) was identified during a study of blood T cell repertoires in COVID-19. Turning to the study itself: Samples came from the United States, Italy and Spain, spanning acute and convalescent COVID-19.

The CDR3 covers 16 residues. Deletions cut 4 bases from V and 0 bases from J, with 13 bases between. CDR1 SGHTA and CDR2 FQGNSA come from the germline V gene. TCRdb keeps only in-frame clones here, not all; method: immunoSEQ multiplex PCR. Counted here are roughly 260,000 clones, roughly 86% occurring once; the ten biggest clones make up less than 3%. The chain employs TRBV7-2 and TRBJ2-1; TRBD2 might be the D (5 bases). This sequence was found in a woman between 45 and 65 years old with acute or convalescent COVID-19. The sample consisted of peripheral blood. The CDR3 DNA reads TGTGCCAGCAGCTCGGCGCCGGGAAGCTCCTACAATGAGCAGTTCTTC. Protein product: CASSSAPGSSYNEQFF.